The 17 T cell receptor beta chains reported below all come from one sample, sequenced in a study of T cell responses to AZD1222 COVID-19 vaccine. Only in-frame clones appear in the TCRdb table, and some are missing; sequencing was by immunoSEQ multiplex PCR. The table includes more than 95,000 clones, about 89% detected once. Sequenced here: peripheral blood, sampled on day 0 of AZD1222 vaccination. The receptor set was obtained from an adult in good health.

This clone was detected only a few times. The CDR3 reads CASSIPGTSSNTGELFF. In DNA, the CDR3 is TGTGCCAGCAGCATCCCGGGGACTAGCTCTAACACCGGGGAGCTGTTTTTT. The chain joins TRBV21-1 to TRBJ2-2; TRBD2 was called by the table and not checked on the DNA. TRBV21-1 is a pseudogene locus. CDR3 length: 17 residues.

The chain recombines TRBV7-9 with TRBJ2-2, with D perhaps assigned TRBD1 or TRBD2 (5 bases each). This CDR3 spans 16 amino acids. With 5 bases removed from V and 8 bases from J, the gap between germline ends came to 21 bases. The germline V gene encodes CDR1 SEHNR and CDR2 FQNEAQ (reference sequence). Written as DNA, the CDR3 is TGTGCCAGCAGCCCCCCAGGGCTAGCCTTGATGGGGGAGCTGTTTTTT. Protein sequence: CASSPPGLALMGELFF.

This sequence joins TRBV29-1 and TRBJ1-5; 8 positions agree with TRBD1. Germline assignment: CDR1 SQVTM and CDR2 ANQGSEA. J was trimmed by 2 bases and V by 6 bases; bases with no gene match: 6. CDR3 length: 14 residues. CDR3 amino acids: CSVGQGRGNQPQHF. The CDR3 DNA reads as TGCAGCGTAGGACAGGGAAGGGGCAATCAGCCCCAGCATTTT.

This rearrangement joins TRBV6-2 or TRBV6-3 to TRBJ2-1, with D possibly TRBD1 on 5 matching bases. V was cut by 2 bases and J by 2 bases, with 10 bases left in between. Germline V gives CDR1 MNHEY, CDR2 SVGEGT. CDR3 length: 15 residues. Here the CDR3 reads CASSYRTQAYNEQFF. The CDR3 bases are TGTGCCAGCAGTTACAGGACACAAGCCTACAATGAGCAGTTCTTC.

The chain has TRBV6-2 or TRBV6-3 and TRBJ2-2; 8 positions match TRBD1. V trimming: 2 bases; J trimming: 5 bases; junction bases outside the gene matches: 4. There are 15 residues in the CDR3. From germline, CDR1 is MNHEY and CDR2 SVGEGT. CDR3 nucleotides: TGTGCCAGCAGTTACACGACAGGGGTTACCGGGGAGCTGTTTTTT. It specifies CASSYTTGVTGELFF.

This clone came up a few times. The V and J genes are TRBV10-3 and TRBJ1-2; D possibly corresponds to TRBD1 (6 bases). The CDR3 runs 16 residues. V was clipped by 0 bases and J by 4 bases, with 15 bases between them. Looked up from germline, CDR1 is ENHRY and CDR2 is SYGVKD. The CDR3 sequence is CAISESGQSGGYGYTF. In DNA form, the CDR3 reads TGTGCCATCAGTGAGTCTGGACAGTCAGGCGGCTATGGCTACACCTTC.

This chain uses TRBV27 with TRBJ2-6; D is undetermined. V shed 2 bases and J shed 0 bases, with 11 bases lying between them. The germline V gene encodes CDR1 MNHEY and CDR2 SMNVEV (reference sequence). The CDR3 sequence is 17 residues long. The CDR3 DNA is TGTGCCAGCAGTTTAGGCAGCCCGTACTCTGGGGCCAACGTCCTGACTTTC. This sequence encodes CASSLGSPYSGANVLTF.

The J gene is TRBJ1-1, the V gene TRBV12-3 or TRBV12-4; D unresolved. CDR3 size: 13 residues. V lost 7 bases, J lost 1 base, and 10 bases lay in between. This CDR3 reads CASIQTGNTEAFF. In DNA, the CDR3 is TGTGCCAGCATCCAGACTGGGAACACTGAAGCTTTCTTT.

The gene calls are TRBV5-4 and TRBJ1-5; D gene uncertain. Per germline, CDR1 SGHNT and CDR2 YYREEE (reference sequence). The germline V and J ends were trimmed by 0 bases and 6 bases, with 10 bases remaining between them. CDR3 size: 14 residues. The CDR3 DNA reads as TGTGCCAGCAGCTTGGAAGGTGGAAGTCAGCCCCAGCATTTT. This codes for CASSLEGGSQPQHF.

This clone was detected a few times. This chain links TRBV7-9 with TRBJ1-4, with D possibly TRBD1 on 5 matching bases. V was cut by 4 bases and J by 8 bases, with 17 bases left in between. The length of the CDR3 is 15 residues. CDR1 is SEHNR, CDR2 FQNEAQ, per germline (reference sequence). DNA of the CDR3: TGTGCCAGCAGCTACTCTGGGGGGATAAGGGAAAAACTGTTTTTT. The encoded protein is CASSYSGGIREKLFF.

The chain carries TRBV2 and TRBJ1-5; the D is unclear. The V end lost 6 bases, the J end lost 0 bases, and 18 bases lay between the germline ends. CDR3 size: 17 residues. Germline CDR1 SNHLY, CDR2 FYNNEI. In DNA form, the CDR3 reads TGTGCCAGCAGCCAGACTATGATCCATAATAGCAATCAGCCCCAGCATTTT. Encoded protein: CASSQTMIHNSNQPQHF.

This chain joins TRBV6-5 and TRBJ2-1; D may match TRBD1 or TRBD2 (6 bases each). Germline V gene sequence: CDR1 MNHEY, CDR2 SVGAGI. The V and J ends lost 2 bases and 5 bases respectively, with 13 bases between them. This CDR3 region has 15 residues. CDR3 sequence (DNA): TGTGCCAGCAGTTACGACTGGGGGGCACACAATGAGCAGTTCTTC. This encodes CASSYDWGAHNEQFF.

The chain couples TRBV14 to TRBJ2-1; 8 bases align to TRBD2. V was pared by 3 bases and J by 6 bases, with 10 bases of the junction left unmatched. The CDR3 covers 16 residues. Per germline, CDR1 SGHDN and CDR2 FVKESK. CDR3 loop: CASSHGGGRRGNEQFF. The CDR3 bases are TGTGCCAGCAGCCACGGTGGCGGGAGGAGAGGCAATGAGCAGTTCTTC.

There are a few counts of this clone. V and J are TRBV5-5 and TRBJ1-1; D not certain. Trimming cost V 3 bases and J 4 bases, with 13 bases left between them. The CDR3 covers 14 residues. Germline V CDR1 and CDR2: SGHKS, YYEKEE (reference sequence). The CDR3 DNA is TGTGCCAGCAGCTCGGTTGGACGGAGCACTGAAGCTTTCTTT. This translates into CASSSVGRSTEAFF.

This sequence joins TRBV12-3 or TRBV12-4 and TRBJ1-1; a possible D gene is TRBD1 (6 bases). This CDR3 comprises 12 residues. V lost 3 bases to trimming and J lost 13 bases, with 15 bases between them. The CDR3 reads CASSFMRRGDFF. The CDR3 DNA sequence: TGTGCCAGCAGTTTCATGAGAAGGGGGGATTTCTTT.

The rearrangement links TRBV7-2 to TRBJ1-1; D gene ambiguous. The ends were cut back, 2 bases at V and 4 bases at J, with 14 bases in the middle. The length of the CDR3 is 15 residues. Germline V lookup: CDR1 SGHTA, CDR2 FQGNSA. The CDR3 loop is CASSLLGRSGTEAFF. CDR3 DNA sequence: TGTGCCAGCAGCTTACTAGGGCGGTCGGGCACTGAAGCTTTCTTT. Variable domain in full (rest from reference TRBV7-2 and TRBJ1-1): GAGVSQSPSNKVTEKGKDVELRCDPISGHTALYWYRQSLGQGLEFLIYFQGNSAPDKSGLPSDRFSAERTGGSVSTLTIQRTQQEDSAVYLCASSLLGRSGTEAFFGQGTRLTVV.

This sequence joins TRBV5-4 and TRBJ2-3; D gene unclear. The V end lost 4 bases, the J end lost 3 bases, and 9 bases lay between the germline ends. This CDR3 spans 13 amino acids. Per germline, CDR1 SGHNT and CDR2 YYREEE (reference sequence). The CDR3 sequence is CASSPESTDTQYF. Here the CDR3 DNA reads TGTGCCAGCAGCCCGGAGTCTACAGATACGCAGTATTTT.